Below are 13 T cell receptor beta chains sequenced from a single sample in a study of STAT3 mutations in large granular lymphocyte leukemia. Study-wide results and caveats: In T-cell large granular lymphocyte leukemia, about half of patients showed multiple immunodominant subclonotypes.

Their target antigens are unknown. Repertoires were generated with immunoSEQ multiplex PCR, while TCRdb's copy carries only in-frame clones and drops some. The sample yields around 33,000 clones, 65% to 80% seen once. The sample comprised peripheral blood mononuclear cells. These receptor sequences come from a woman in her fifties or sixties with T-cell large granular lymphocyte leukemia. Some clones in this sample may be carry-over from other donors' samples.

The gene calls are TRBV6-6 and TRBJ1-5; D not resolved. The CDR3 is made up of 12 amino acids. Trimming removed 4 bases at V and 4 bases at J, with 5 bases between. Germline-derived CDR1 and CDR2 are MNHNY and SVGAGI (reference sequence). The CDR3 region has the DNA TGTGCCAGCAGTTCCCCTAATCAGCCCCAGCATTTT. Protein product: CASSSPNQPQHF.

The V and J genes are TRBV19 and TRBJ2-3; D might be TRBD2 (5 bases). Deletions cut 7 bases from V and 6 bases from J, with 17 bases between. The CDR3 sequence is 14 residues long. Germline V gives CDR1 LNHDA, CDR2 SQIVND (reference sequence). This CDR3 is CASKDSRARDTQYF. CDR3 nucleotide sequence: TGTGCCAGTAAAGATTCGAGGGCTAGGGATACGCAGTATTTT.

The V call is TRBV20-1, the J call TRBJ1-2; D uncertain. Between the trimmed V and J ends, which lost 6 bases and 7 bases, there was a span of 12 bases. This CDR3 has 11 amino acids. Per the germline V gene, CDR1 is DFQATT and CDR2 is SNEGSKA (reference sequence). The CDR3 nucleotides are TGCAGTGCCCCCTGGCGCACTGGCTACACCTTC. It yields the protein CSAPWRTGYTF.

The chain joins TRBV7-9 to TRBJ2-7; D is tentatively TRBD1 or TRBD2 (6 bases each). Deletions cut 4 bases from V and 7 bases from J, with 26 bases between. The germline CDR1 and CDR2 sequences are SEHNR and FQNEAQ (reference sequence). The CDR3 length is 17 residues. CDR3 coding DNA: TGTGCCAGCAGCTCACAGCTCCAGCGGAGGGGGATAGGGGAGCAGTACTTC. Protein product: CASSSQLQRRGIGEQYF.

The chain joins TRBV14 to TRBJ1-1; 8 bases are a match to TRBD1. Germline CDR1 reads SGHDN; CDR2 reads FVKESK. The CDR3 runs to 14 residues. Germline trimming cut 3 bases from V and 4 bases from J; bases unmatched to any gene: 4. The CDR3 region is CASSHRQGSTEAFF. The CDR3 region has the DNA TGTGCCAGCAGCCACAGACAGGGGAGCACTGAAGCTTTCTTT.

This CDR3 is CATQGRDRAWETQYF. The CDR3 DNA is TGTGCCACTCAAGGGCGGGACAGGGCCTGGGAGACCCAGTACTTC. The V gene is TRBV28, the J gene TRBJ2-5; the match to TRBD1 covers 9 bases. Germline CDR1 MDHEN, CDR2 SYDVKM. The CDR3 contains 15 residues. Trimming at V came to 10 bases and at J to 5 bases, leaving 14 bases not matched to a gene.

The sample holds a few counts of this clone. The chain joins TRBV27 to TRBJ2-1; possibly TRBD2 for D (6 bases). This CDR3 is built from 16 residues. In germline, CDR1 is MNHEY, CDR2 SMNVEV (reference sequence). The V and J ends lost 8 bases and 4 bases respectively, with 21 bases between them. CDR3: CASSYKGRRDYNEQFF. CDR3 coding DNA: TGTGCCAGCTCATATAAGGGTCGGAGGGATTACAATGAGCAGTTCTTC.

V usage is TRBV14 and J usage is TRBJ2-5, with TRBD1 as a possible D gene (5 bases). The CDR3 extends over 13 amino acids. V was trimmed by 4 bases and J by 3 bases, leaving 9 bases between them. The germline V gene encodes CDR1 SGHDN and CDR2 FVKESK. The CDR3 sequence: CASSRQMEETQYF. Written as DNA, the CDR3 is TGTGCCAGCAGCCGACAGATGGAAGAGACCCAGTACTTC.

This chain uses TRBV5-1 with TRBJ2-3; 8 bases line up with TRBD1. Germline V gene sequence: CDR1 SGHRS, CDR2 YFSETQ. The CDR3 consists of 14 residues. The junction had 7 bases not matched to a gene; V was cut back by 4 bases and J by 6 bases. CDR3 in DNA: TGCGCCAGCAGCGAAGGGGCAGGGGGCGATACGCAGTATTTT. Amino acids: CASSEGAGGDTQYF.

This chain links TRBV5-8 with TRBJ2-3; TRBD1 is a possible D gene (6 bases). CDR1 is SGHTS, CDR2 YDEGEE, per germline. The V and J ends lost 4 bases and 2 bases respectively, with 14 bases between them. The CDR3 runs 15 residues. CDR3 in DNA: TGTGCCAGCAGCCCCAGGGGCGGTCCCACAGATACGCAGTATTTT. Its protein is CASSPRGGPTDTQYF.

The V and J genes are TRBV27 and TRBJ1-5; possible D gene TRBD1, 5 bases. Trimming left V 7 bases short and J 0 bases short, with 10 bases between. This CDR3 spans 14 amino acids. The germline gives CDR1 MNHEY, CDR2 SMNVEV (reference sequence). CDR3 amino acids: CASNLGGSNQPQHF. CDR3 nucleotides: TGTGCCAGCAATCTCGGGGGTAGCAATCAGCCCCAGCATTTT.

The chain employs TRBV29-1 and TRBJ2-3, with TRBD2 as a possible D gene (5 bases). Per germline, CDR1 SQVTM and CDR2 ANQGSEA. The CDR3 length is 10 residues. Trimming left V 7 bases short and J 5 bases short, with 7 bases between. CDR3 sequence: CSARGDTQYF. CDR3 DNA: TGCAGCGCCCGGGGAGATACGCAGTATTTT.

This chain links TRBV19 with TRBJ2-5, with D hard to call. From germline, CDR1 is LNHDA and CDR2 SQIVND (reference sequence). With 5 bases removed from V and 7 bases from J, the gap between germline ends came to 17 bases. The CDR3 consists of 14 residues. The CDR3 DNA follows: TGTGCCAGTAGTCCACAGCCCCGCCTGGGGACCCAGTACTTC. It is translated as CASSPQPRLGTQYF.